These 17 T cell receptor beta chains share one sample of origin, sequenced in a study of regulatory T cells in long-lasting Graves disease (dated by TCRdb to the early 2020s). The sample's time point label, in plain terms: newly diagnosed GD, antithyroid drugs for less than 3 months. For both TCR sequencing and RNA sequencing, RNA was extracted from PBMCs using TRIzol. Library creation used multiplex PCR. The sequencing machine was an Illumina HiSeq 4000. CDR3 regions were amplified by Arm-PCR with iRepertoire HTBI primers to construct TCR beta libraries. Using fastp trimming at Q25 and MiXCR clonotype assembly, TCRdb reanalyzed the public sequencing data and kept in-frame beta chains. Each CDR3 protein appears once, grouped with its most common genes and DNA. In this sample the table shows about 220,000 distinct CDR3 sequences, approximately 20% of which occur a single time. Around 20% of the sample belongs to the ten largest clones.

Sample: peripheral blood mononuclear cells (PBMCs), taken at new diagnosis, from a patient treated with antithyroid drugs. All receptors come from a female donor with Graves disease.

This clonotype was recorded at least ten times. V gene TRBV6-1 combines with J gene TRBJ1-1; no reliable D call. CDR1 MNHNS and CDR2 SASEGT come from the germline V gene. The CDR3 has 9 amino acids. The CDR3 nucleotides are TGTGTCGAAGACACTGAAGCTTTCTTT. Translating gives CVEDTEAFF.

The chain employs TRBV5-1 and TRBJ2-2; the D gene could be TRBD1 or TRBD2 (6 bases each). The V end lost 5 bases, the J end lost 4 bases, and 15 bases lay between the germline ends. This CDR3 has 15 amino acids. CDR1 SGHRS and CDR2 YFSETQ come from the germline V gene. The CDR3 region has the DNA TGCGCCAGCAGGGTTTTCGGGGGCGGCACCGGGGAGCTGTTTTTT. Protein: CASRVFGGGTGELFF.

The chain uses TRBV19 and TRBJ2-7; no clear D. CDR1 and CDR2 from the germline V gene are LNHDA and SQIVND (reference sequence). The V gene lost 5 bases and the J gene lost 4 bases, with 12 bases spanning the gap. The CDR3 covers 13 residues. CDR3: CASSPYLQYEQYF. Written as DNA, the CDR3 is TGTGCCAGTAGTCCCTACCTTCAATACGAGCAGTACTTC.

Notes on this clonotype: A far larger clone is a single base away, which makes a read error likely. This CDR3 reads CASSEGGLLTYEQFF. The CDR3 bases are TGTGCCAGCAGTGAAGGTGGGCTCCTTACCTACGAGCAGTTCTTC. The chain uses TRBV2 and TRBJ2-1; D is unclear. The germline CDR1 and CDR2 sequences are SNHLY and FYNNEI. The V end lost 1 base, the J end lost 10 bases, and 17 bases lay between the germline ends. The CDR3 has 15 amino acids.

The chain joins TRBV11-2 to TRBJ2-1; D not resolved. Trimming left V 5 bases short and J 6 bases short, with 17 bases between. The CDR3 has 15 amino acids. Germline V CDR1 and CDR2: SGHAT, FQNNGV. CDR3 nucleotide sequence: TGTGCCAGCAGCCCTCCGCGGTTGGCTACCAATGAGCAGTTCTTC. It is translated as CASSPPRLATNEQFF.

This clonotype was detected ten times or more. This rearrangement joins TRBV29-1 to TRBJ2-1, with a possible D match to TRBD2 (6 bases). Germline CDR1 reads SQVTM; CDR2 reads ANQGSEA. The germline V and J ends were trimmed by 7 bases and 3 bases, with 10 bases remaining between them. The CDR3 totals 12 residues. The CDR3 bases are TGCAGCGGTGCGGGGTTCTACAATGAGCAGTTCTTC. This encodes CSGAGFYNEQFF.

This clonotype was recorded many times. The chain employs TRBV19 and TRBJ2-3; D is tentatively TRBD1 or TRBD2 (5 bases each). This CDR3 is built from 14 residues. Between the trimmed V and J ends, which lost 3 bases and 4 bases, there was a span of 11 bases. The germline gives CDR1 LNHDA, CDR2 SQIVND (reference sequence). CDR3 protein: CASSIRGVPDTQYF. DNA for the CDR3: TGTGCCAGTAGTATTCGAGGGGTCCCAGATACGCAGTATTTT.

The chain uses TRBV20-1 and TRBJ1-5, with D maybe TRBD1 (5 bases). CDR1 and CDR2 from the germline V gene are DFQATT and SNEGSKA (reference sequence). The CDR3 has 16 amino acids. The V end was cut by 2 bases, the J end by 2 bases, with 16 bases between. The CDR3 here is CSARRFGREGNQPQHF. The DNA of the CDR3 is TGCAGTGCTAGAAGATTTGGCAGGGAGGGCAATCAGCCCCAGCATTTT.

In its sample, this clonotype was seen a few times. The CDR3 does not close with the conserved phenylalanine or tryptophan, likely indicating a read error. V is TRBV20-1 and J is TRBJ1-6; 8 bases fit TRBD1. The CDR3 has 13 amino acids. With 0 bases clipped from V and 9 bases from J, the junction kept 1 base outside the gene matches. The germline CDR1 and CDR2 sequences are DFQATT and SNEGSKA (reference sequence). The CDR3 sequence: CSARDTGGSPLHL. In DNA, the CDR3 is TGCAGTGCTAGAGACACAGGGGGTTCACCCCTCCACCTT.

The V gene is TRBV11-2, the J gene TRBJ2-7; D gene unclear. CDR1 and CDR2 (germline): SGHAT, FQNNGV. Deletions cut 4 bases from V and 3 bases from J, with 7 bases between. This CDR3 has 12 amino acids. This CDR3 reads CASSSQNYEQYF. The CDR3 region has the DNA TGTGCCAGCAGCTCCCAAAACTACGAGCAGTACTTC. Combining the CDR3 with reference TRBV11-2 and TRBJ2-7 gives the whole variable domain EAGVAQSPRYKIIEKRQSVAFWCNPISGHATLYWYQQILGQGPKLLIQFQNNGVVDDSQLPKDRFSAERLKGVDSTLKIQPAKLEDSAVYLCASSSQNYEQYFGPGTRLTVT.

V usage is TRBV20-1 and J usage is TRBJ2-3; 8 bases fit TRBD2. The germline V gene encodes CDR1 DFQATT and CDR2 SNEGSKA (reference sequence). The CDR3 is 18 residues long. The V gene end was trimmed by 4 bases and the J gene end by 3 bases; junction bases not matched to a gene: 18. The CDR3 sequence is CSAISGGEGPSSTDTQYF. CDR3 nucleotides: TGCAGTGCTATATCCGGGGGGGAGGGCCCCTCGAGTACAGATACGCAGTATTTT.

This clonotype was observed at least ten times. CDR3 DNA: TGTGCCAGCAGTTTTTCTCTCAGCCCGCTCGGGACACCCGAGCCAGCTAACTATGGCTACACCTTC. Protein product: CASSFSLSPLGTPEPANYGYTF. The chain recombines TRBV28 with TRBJ1-2, with D maybe TRBD1 (6 bases). Deletions cut 3 bases from V and 0 bases from J, with 32 bases between. CDR1 and CDR2 (germline): MDHEN, SYDVKM. CDR3 length: 22 residues.

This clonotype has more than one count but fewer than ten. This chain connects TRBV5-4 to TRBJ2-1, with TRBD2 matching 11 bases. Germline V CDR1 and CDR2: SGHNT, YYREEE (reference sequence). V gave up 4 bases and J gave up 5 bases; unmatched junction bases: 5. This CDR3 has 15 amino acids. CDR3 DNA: TGTGCCAGCAGCCCGGGACTAGCGGAACACAATGAGCAGTTCTTC. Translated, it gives CASSPGLAEHNEQFF. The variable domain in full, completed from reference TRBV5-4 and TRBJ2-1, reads ETGVTQSPTHLIKTRGQQVTLRCSSQSGHNTVSWYQQALGQGPQFIFQYYREEENGRGNFPPRFSGLQFPNYSSELNVNALELDDSALYLCASSPGLAEHNEQFFGPGTRLTVL.

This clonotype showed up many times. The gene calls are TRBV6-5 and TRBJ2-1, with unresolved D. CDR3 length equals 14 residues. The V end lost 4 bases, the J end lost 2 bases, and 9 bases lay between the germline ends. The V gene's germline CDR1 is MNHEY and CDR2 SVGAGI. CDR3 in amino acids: CASSSPDAYNEQFF. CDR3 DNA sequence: TGTGCCAGCAGTTCCCCTGACGCCTACAATGAGCAGTTCTTC.

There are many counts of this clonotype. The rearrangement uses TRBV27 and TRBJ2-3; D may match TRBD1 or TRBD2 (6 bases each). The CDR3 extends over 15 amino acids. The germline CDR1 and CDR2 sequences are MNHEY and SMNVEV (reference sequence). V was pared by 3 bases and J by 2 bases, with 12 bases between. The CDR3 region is CASSFAGHNTDTQYF. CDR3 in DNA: TGTGCCAGCAGTTTCGCGGGACATAACACAGATACGCAGTATTTT.

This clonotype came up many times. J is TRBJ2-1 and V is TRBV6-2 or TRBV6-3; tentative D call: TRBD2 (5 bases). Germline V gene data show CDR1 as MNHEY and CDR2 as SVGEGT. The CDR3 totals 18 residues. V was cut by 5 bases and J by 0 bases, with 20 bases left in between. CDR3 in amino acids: CASSRTVRGGYSYNEQFF. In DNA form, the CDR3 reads TGTGCCAGCAGTCGGACTGTTCGAGGTGGCTACTCCTACAATGAGCAGTTCTTC.

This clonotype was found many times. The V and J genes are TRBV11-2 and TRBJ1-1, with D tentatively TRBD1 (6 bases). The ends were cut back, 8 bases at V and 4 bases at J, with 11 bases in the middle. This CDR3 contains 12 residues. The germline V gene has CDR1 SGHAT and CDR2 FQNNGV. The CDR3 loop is CASARGFTEAFF. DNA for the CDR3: TGTGCCAGCGCCAGGGGCTTCACTGAAGCTTTCTTT. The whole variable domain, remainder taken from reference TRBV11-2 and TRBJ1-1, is EAGVAQSPRYKIIEKRQSVAFWCNPISGHATLYWYQQILGQGPKLLIQFQNNGVVDDSQLPKDRFSAERLKGVDSTLKIQPAKLEDSAVYLCASARGFTEAFFGQGTRLTVV.